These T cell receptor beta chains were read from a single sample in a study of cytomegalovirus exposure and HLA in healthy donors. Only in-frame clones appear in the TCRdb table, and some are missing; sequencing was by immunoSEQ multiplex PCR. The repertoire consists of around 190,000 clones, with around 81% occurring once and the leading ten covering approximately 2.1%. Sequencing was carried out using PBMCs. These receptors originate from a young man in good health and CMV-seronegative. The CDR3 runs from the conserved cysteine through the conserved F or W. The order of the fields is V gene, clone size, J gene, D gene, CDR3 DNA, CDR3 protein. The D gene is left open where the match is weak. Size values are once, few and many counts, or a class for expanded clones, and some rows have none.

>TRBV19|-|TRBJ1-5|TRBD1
TGTGCCAGTAGTACACCGGGACAGGGCATCGTCCAGCCCCAGCATTTT
CASSTPGQGIVQPQHF
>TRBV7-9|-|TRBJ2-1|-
TGTGCCAGCAGCCCTGAGGTCGATGAGCAGTTCTTC
CASSPEVDEQFF
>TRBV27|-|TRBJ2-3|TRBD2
TGTGCCAGCAGTTCCATAGCGGGAGGGCCTGAAGATACGCAGTATTTT
CASSSIAGGPEDTQYF
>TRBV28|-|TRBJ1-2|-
TGTGCCAGCAGCTCCGCGGGGGCCAGCTTCTATGGCTACACCTTC
CASSSAGASFYGYTF
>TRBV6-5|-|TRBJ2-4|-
TGTGCCAGCAGTTACTCTAAGGGGTCGGCCAAAAACATTCAGTACTTC
CASSYSKGSAKNIQYF
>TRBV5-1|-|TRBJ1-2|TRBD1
TGCGCCAGCAGATATCCGGGACAGGGGGGTGGCTACACCTTC
CASRYPGQGGGYTF
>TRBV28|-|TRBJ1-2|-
TGTGCCAGCAATGACAGAGCCTATGGCTACACCTTC
CASNDRAYGYTF
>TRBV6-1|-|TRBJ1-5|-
TGTGCCAGCAGAATACAGGTTTTCAGCAATCAGCCCCAGCATTTT
CASRIQVFSNQPQHF
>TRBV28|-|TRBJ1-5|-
TGTGCCAGCAGTTTATTCGGTTACAGTCAGCCCCAGCATTTT
CASSLFGYSQPQHF
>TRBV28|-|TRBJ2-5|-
TGTGCCAGCAGTTTAGATTGGCAAACAGCTCCAGAGACCCAGTACTTC
CASSLDWQTAPETQYF
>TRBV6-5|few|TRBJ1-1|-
TGTGCCAGCAGTTCTTCCCTAGTGAACACTGAAGCTTTCTTT
CASSSSLVNTEAFF
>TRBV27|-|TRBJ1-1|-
TGTGCCAGCAGTCTGGAGGGGGGGAAATTAGCTTTCTTT
CASSLEGGKLAFF
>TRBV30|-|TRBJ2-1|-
TGTGCCTGGAGTTACGGGAGCGGAATCTACAATGAGCAGTTCTTC
CAWSYGSGIYNEQFF
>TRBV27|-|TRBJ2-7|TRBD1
TGTGCCAGCAGCGGACGACAGGGACGGAGCGAGCAGTACTTC
CASSGRQGRSEQYF
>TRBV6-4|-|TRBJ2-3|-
TGTGCCAGCAGTGAGGGAAGCGGGAGCACAGATACGCAGTATTTT
CASSEGSGSTDTQYF
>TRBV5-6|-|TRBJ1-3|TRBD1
TGTGCCAGCAGCTTGGCGACAGGGAGCCGCTACTCTGGAAACACCATATATTTT
CASSLATGSRYSGNTIYF
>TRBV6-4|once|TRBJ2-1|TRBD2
TGTGCCAGCAGTGACGGCGGGAGGGACTACAATGAGCAGTTCTTC
CASSDGGRDYNEQFF
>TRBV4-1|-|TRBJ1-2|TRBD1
TGCGCCAGCAGCCAAGACTGGACAGGACCACCGAACTATGGCTACACCTTC
CASSQDWTGPPNYGYTF
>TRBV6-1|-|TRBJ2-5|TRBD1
TGTGCCAGCAGTGAATCTCTACCGGGGACAGTAGTAACCCAGTACTTC
CASSESLPGTVVTQYF
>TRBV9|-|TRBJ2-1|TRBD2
TGTGCCAGCAGCGAGATTAGCGGGGGATCCTACAATGAGCAGTTCTTC
CASSEISGGSYNEQFF
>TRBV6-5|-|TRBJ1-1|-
TGTGCCAGCAGTTCAGGGTTTAAGGGAAAGGCCACTGAAGCTTTCTTT
CASSSGFKGKATEAFF
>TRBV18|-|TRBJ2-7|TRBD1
TGTGCCAGCTCACGCGGGACAGGAGCATACGAGCAGTACTTC
CASSRGTGAYEQYF
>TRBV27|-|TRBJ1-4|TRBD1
TGTGCCAGCAGTTTATTAGGACAGGGGGCAACTAATGAAAAACTGTTTTTT
CASSLLGQGATNEKLFF
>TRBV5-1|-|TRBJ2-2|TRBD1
TGCGCCAGCAGCGGGACAGGGTTGCGCGGGGAGCTGTTTTTT
CASSGTGLRGELFF
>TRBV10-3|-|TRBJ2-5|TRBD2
TGTGCGGGGGGGGAGGAGACCCAGTACTTC
CAGGEETQYF
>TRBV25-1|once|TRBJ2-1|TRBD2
TGTGCCAGCAGTGAATATCGGGCTAGCGGCAATGAGCAGTTCTTC
CASSEYRASGNEQFF
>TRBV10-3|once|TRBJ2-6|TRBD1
TGTGCCATCAGGGAAGACACGGGACAGGGGGCTAAACTCTCTGGGGCCAACGTCCTGACTTTC
CAIREDTGQGAKLSGANVLTF
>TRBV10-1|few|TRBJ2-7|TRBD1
TGCGCCAGCAGTCCCTCGCCCATCGCCCGGGGGGACAGGGGAAATGGCGAGCAGTACTTC
CASSPSPIARGDRGNGEQYF
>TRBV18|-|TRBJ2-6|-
TGTGCCAGCTCACAGCGGGAGACAGGGCTCTCTGGGGCCAACGTCCTGACTTTC
CASSQRETGLSGANVLTF
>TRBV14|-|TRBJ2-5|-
TGTGCCAGCAGCCCCGACACCACAGGGTCCCTCTACCAAGAGACCCAGTACTTC
CASSPDTTGSLYQETQYF
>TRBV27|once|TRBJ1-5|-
TGTGCCAGCAGTTTTGGGGGAGGCCAGCCCCAGCATTTT
CASSFGGGQPQHF
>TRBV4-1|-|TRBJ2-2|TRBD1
TGCGCCAGTACACCGGGACAGGCGTACACCGGGGAGCTGTTTTTT
CASTPGQAYTGELFF
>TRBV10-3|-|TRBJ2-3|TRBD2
TGTGCCATCAGTGCCGCCGGGACTAGCGGCGCAGATACGCAGTATTTT
CAISAAGTSGADTQYF
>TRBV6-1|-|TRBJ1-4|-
TGTGCCAGCAGAGGTTTTAGGGGCGTCGAAAAACTGTTTTTT
CASRGFRGVEKLFF
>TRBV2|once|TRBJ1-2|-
TGTGCCAGCAGACAGACAGGTGGCTACACCTTC
CASRQTGGYTF
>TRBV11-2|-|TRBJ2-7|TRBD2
TGTGCCAGCAGCTCAACGTTTTCTCGGGAGGCCTACGAGCAGTACTTC
CASSSTFSREAYEQYF
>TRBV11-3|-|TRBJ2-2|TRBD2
TGTGCCAGCAGCTCCACTAGCGGACTCACCGGGGAGCTGTTTTTT
CASSSTSGLTGELFF
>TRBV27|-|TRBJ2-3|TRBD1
TGTGCCAGCAGTTTATACAGGGGGACAGATACGCAGTATTTT
CASSLYRGTDTQYF
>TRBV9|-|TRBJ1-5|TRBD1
TGTGCCAGCAGCGTAGGACAGGGAGGTCAGCCCCAGCATTTT
CASSVGQGGQPQHF
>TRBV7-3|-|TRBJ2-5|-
TGTGCCAGCAGCTTGGATACGGGAGAGACCCAGTACTTC
CASSLDTGETQYF
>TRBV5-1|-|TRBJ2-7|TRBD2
TGCGCCAGCAGCTGGACGGGACTAGCGGGAGCGGGCGAGCAGTACTTC
CASSWTGLAGAGEQYF
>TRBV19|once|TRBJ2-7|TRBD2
TGTGCCAGTAGTATAAAAGCGGGAAGCTACGAGCAGTACTTC
CASSIKAGSYEQYF
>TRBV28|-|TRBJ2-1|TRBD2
TGTGCCAGCAGGGAACCTAGCGGATACGATGAGCAGTTCTTC
CASREPSGYDEQFF
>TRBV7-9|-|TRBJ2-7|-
TGTGCCAGCAGCGACCGCAGGGCACCCGGGGGCGAGCAGTACTTC
CASSDRRAPGGEQYF
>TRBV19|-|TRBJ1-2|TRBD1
TGTGCCAGTAGTAGCTGGACAGGGGATCCCTATGGCTACACCTTC
CASSSWTGDPYGYTF
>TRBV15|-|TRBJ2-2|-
TGTGCCACCAGCAGAGACGGCAGGGTAGATACCGGGGAGCTGTTTTTT
CATSRDGRVDTGELFF
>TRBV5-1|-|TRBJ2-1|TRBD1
TGCGCCAGCAGCTCGGACGGACAGGGGAGAAATGAGCAGTTCTTC
CASSSDGQGRNEQFF
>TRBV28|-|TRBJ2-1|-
TGTGCCAGCAGTTCCGGGACAACAACGAGCAATGAGCAGTTCTTC
CASSSGTTTSNEQFF
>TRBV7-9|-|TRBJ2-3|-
TGTGCCAGCAGCGTTACAGGCGTAGATACGCAGTATTTT
CASSVTGVDTQYF
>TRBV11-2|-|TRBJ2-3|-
TGTGCCAGCTCCATGAACCCAGCGTCAGATACGCAGTATTTT
CASSMNPASDTQYF
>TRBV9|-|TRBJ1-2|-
TGTGCCAGCAGCGCCGAGGGCTATGGCTACACCTTC
CASSAEGYGYTF
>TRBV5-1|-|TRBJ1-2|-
TGCGCCAGCAGCTTGCGGACAGACGCTAACTATGGCTACACCTTC
CASSLRTDANYGYTF
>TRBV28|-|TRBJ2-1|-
TGTGCCAGCAGTCGGGCGGGATCCGGGACTGTGGAGCAGTTCTTC
CASSRAGSGTVEQFF
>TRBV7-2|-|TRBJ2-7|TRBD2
TGTGCCAGCAGCTCCCAAACTAGCGGGAGCTCCTACGAGCAGTACTTC
CASSSQTSGSSYEQYF
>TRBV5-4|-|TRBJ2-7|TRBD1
TGTGCCACCCGGGACAGGGGGCTCTACGAGCAGTACTTC
CATRDRGLYEQYF
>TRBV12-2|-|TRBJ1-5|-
TGTGCAAGTCGCTTCAAAGGGGGCGGACAGCCCCAGCATTTT
CASRFKGGGQPQHF
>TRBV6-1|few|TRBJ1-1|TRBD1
TGTGCCAGCAGTCCCAGACAGGGGCCCACTGAAGCTTTCTTT
CASSPRQGPTEAFF
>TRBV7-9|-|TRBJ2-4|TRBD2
TGTGCCAGCGTATCCCGGGGTAGCGGGAGTAGCATTCAGTACTTC
CASVSRGSGSSIQYF
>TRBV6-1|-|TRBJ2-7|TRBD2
TGTGCCAGCAGTGAAAACCTAGCGGCATACTTC
CASSENLAAYF
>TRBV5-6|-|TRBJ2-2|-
TGTGCCAGCAGCTTCCCCTCTTTCCAGGGTCATGGCACCGGGGAGCTGTTTTTT
CASSFPSFQGHGTGELFF